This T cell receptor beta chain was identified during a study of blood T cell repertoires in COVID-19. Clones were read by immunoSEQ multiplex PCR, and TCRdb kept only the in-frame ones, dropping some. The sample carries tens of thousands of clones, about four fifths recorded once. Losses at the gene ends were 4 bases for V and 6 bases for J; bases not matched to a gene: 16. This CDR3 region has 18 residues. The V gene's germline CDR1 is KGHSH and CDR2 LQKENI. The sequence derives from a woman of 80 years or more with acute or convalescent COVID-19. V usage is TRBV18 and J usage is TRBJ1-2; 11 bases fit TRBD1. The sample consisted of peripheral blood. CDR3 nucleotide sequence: TGTGCCAGCTCACTTTACTCGCGTGGTCGGACAGGGGGCGATGGCTACACCTTC. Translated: CASSLYSRGRTGGDGYTF.